The clone carrying this T cell receptor beta chain was detected many times. Its antigen is unidentified. The source of the sample is a study of T cell repertoires in cytomegalovirus infection. Across the whole study: Through public TCR beta signatures, both CMV infection and matching HLA type were indicated. Points from the study as a whole: Ex vivo, HLA-C-restricted CMV-specific TCR beta clonotypes prevailed over the rest of the response. Based on cumulative public TCR beta family frequency, carriers of CMV plus the relevant HLA were identified.

This CDR3 is built from 14 residues. V was trimmed by 5 bases and J by 4 bases, leaving 14 bases between them. Germline V gene lookup returns CDR1 SGHTA and CDR2 FQGNSA. A single record per CDR3 protein comes from TCRdb applying MiXCR to the reads. The data contain under 800,000 distinct CDR3 sequences, 24% of them singletons. The chain uses TRBV7-2 and TRBJ1-1; the D is unclear. This TCR was recovered from a human donor in good health (CMV status not recorded). Some clones in this sample may be carry-over from other donors' samples. The specimen sequenced was CD8+ T cells from PBMCs. For the CDR3, the DNA is TGTGCCAGCAGCCTCCATGAAGCCAGCACTGAAGCTTTCTTT. It codes for CASSLHEASTEAFF.